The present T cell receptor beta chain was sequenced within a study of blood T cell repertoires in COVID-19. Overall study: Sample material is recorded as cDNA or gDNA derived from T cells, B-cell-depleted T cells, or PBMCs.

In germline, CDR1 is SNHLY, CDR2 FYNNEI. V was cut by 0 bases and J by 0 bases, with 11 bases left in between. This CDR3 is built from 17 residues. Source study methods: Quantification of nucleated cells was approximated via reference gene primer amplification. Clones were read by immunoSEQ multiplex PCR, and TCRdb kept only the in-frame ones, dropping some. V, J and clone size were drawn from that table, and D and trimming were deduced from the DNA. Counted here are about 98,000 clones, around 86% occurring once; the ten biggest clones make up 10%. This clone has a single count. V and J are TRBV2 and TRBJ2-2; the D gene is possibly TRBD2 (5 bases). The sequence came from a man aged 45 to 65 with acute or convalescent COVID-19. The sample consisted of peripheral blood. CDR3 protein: CASSEAFGKANTGELFF. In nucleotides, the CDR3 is TGTGCCAGCAGTGAAGCCTTCGGGAAAGCGAACACCGGGGAGCTGTTTTTT.